Listed below are T cell receptor beta chains from one sample, sequenced in a study of blood T cells in healthy people across ages. TCRdb recomputed calls from the 5' RACE reads with MiXCR, one row per CDR3 protein. This sample has approximately 900,000 distinct CDR3 sequences; 25% to 30% occur once, and the top ten carry approximately 10%. Another study also made use of these data, one on T cells of mothers and their children.

Sequencing was carried out using blood. The origin of the receptors is a woman aged 35 to 49 in good health. The CDR3 runs from the conserved cysteine through the conserved F or W. The D gene is left open where the match is weak. The size field is filled for only some rows; it gives once, few, many or a size class.

v_gene	abundance	len	j_gene	d_gene	CDR3nt	CDR3aa
TRBV20-1	NA	15	TRBJ2-3	TRBD2	TGCAGTGCTTTAAATCTAGCGGGGAGCACAGATACGCAGTATTTT	CSALNLAGSTDTQYF
TRBV28	NA	16	TRBJ2-1	TRBD2	TGTGCCAGCAGTTTGGGAGGGGAGGGAAAATACAATGAGCAGTTCTTC	CASSLGGEGKYNEQFF
TRBV5-1	NA	16	TRBJ1-5	NA	TGCGCCAGCAGCTTGGGGCCACAGGGACGTGGTCAGCCCCAGCATTTT	CASSLGPQGRGQPQHF
TRBV20-1	NA	15	TRBJ2-5	TRBD2	TGCAGTGCTACAGGACTAGCGGGGCGCTACAATGAGCAGTACTTC	CSATGLAGRYNEQYF
TRBV2	NA	16	TRBJ2-3	NA	TGTGCCAGCAGTGAACAAGCGAGCTTAGGCACAGATACGCAGTATTTT	CASSEQASLGTDTQYF
TRBV6-5	many	14	TRBJ2-1	TRBD2	TGTGCCAGCACAATCGGGGGGGCGTACAATGAGCAGTTCTTC	CASTIGGAYNEQFF
TRBV6-6	NA	17	TRBJ1-2	NA	TGTGCCAGCAGTTACTCCCCCCGAGGCAATCCTAACTATGGCTACACCTTC	CASSYSPRGNPNYGYTF
TRBV24-1	few	16	TRBJ2-3	TRBD2	TGTGCCACCAGGCCGACTAGCGGGGAGCACACAGATACGCAGTATTTT	CATRPTSGEHTDTQYF
TRBV11-2	many	14	TRBJ1-2	NA	TGTGCCAGCAGCTTGGGACCCGGGGCAGCCGGCTACACCTTC	CASSLGPGAAGYTF
TRBV29-1	NA	14	TRBJ1-5	NA	TGCAGCGTTGGAGGAGACAGACCCAATCAGCCCCAGCATTTT	CSVGGDRPNQPQHF
TRBV5-1	few	14	TRBJ1-2	NA	TGCGCCAGCACTCCTGGGGATTCCTATGGTGGCTACACCTTC	CASTPGDSYGGYTF
TRBV28	NA	15	TRBJ1-5	NA	TGTGCCAGCAGTTTACACGGAAGACAGAATCAGCCCCAGCATTTT	CASSLHGRQNQPQHF
TRBV20-1	NA	11	TRBJ1-2	NA	TGCGGTGCGGGGGCAGGGTGGGCCTACACCTTC	CGAGAGWAYTF
TRBV7-3	many	15	TRBJ2-5	TRBD2	TGTGCCAGCAGCTTGACTAGCGGGGGGTTGGAGACCCAGTACTTC	CASSLTSGGLETQYF
TRBV6-1	few	17	TRBJ1-2	NA	TGTGCCGGGCGTCCCCGAGCGTCCAACCCTCCTAACTATGGCTACACCTTC	CAGRPRASNPPNYGYTF
TRBV6-1	NA	13	TRBJ1-6	NA	TGTGCCAGCAAAGAGGGTGTGAATTCACCCCTCCACTTT	CASKEGVNSPLHF
TRBV9	many	14	TRBJ2-5	NA	TGTGCCAGCAGCGTAGATGGACAGATGGAGACCCAGTACTTC	CASSVDGQMETQYF
TRBV19	NA	14	TRBJ2-1	NA	TGTGCCAGTAGAGAGGGGGGTTCCTACAATGAGCAGTTCTTC	CASREGGSYNEQFF
TRBV2	NA	12	TRBJ2-5	TRBD1	TGTACCAGCAGGACAGGGGAGGAGACCCAGTACTTC	CTSRTGEETQYF
TRBV25-1	many	13	TRBJ2-7	NA	TGTGCCAGCAGCGCAAAGGGGGGTGGTGAGCAGTACTTC	CASSAKGGGEQYF
TRBV28	NA	15	TRBJ2-3	NA	TGTGCCAGCAGTCTGCAGGGAGGTCTCACAGATACGCAGTATTTT	CASSLQGGLTDTQYF
TRBV7-8	NA	12	TRBJ2-1	NA	TGTGCCAGCAGCTTTTTGACGGGTGAGCAGTTCTTC	CASSFLTGEQFF
TRBV7-9	many	15	TRBJ2-4	NA	TGTGCCAGCAGCGCCACTGGGACAGCCAAAAACATTCAGTACTTC	CASSATGTAKNIQYF
TRBV20-1	few	15	TRBJ1-4	NA	TGCAGTGCTAGCCAGCCAGGCAGGAATAATGAAAAACTGTTTTTT	CSASQPGRNNEKLFF
TRBV7-6	many	15	TRBJ1-5	NA	TGTGCCAGCAGCTCAGGGGCGAGTGGCAATCAGCCCCAGCATTTT	CASSSGASGNQPQHF
TRBV24-1	NA	17	TRBJ1-5	TRBD1	TGTGCCACCGGTGATTCGGGACAGGGGAGGATCAATCAGCCCCAGCATTTT	CATGDSGQGRINQPQHF
TRBV7-6	NA	13	TRBJ2-3	NA	TGTGCCAGCACCTCTTTGGACGGGGATACGCAGTATTTT	CASTSLDGDTQYF
TRBV25-1	many	15	TRBJ2-7	NA	TGTGCCAGCAGTGAATTTGCGAGGGGCACATACGAGCAGTACTTC	CASSEFARGTYEQYF
TRBV6-2/TRBV6-3	NA	15	TRBJ2-3	TRBD1	TGTGCCAGCAGTGACCGACAGGGCGCCACAGATACGCAGTATTTT	CASSDRQGATDTQYF
TRBV30	NA	13	TRBJ1-5	NA	TGTGCCTGGAACGGGGGGCCTAGGATGCCCCAGCATTTT	CAWNGGPRMPQHF
TRBV9	few	17	TRBJ1-2	TRBD1	TGTGCCAGCAGCACCCGGACAGGGAGAAGAGAAGACTATGGCTACACCTTC	CASSTRTGRREDYGYTF
TRBV7-3	NA	15	TRBJ2-2	NA	TGTGCCAGCAGCTTACAGAGGGACACCACCGGGGAGCTGTTTTTT	CASSLQRDTTGELFF
TRBV28	many	14	TRBJ2-7	NA	TGTGCCAGCAATCCGGGACATAAAACCTACGAGCAGTACTTC	CASNPGHKTYEQYF
TRBV5-1	NA	15	TRBJ2-7	NA	TGCGCCAGCAGCTTGGCCACCGGCCGGAAGGGCGAGCAGTACTTC	CASSLATGRKGEQYF
TRBV7-2	NA	14	TRBJ2-2	TRBD1	TGTGCCAGCAGACTAGGACAGGGGCCCGGGGAGCTGTTTTTT	CASRLGQGPGELFF
TRBV29-1	many	14	TRBJ2-2	TRBD1	TGCAGCGTTTCGGACAGGCTAGACACCGGGGAGCTGTTTTTT	CSVSDRLDTGELFF
TRBV5-1	NA	15	TRBJ2-5	NA	TGCGCCAGCAGCTTGGTATTGGACGTGGGAGAGACCCAGTACTTC	CASSLVLDVGETQYF
TRBV29-1	many	14	TRBJ1-2	TRBD1	TGCAGCGTAGACAAAGACAGGGGAGGGTATGGCTACACCTTC	CSVDKDRGGYGYTF
TRBV2	NA	19	TRBJ2-5	TRBD1	TGTGCCAGCAGTGAATATTTGACAGGGAAAGCCAATGGAATGGAGACCCAGTACTTC	CASSEYLTGKANGMETQYF
TRBV7-9	NA	14	TRBJ2-7	TRBD1	TGTGCCAGCAGCACGGGACAGGTCGACTACGAGCAGTACTTC	CASSTGQVDYEQYF
TRBV12-3/TRBV12-4	many	12	TRBJ1-2	NA	TGTGCCAGCAGTGTGGGACTCTATGGCTACACCTTC	CASSVGLYGYTF
TRBV6-4	many	16	TRBJ2-3	NA	TGTGCCAGCAGTGACTCTCCGGACACTGGCACAGATACGCAGTATTTT	CASSDSPDTGTDTQYF
TRBV7-2	many	13	TRBJ1-6	NA	TGTGCCGCTCAGGGGATGGGAAATTCACCCCTCCACTTT	CAAQGMGNSPLHF
TRBV5-1	NA	17	TRBJ2-3	TRBD2	TGCGCCAGCAGCTTGGGCCGGACTAGCGCTGGGGCAGATACGCAGTATTTT	CASSLGRTSAGADTQYF
TRBV20-1	many	14	TRBJ2-5	NA	TGCAGTGCTAGGGGCGGGACTGCACAAGAGACCCAGTACTTC	CSARGGTAQETQYF